The T cell receptor beta chain under discussion was sequenced for a study of beta chain features in type 1 diabetes. The investigators reverse transcribed all of the isolated RNA, so they sequenced expressed TCRB transcripts. Here immunoSEQ multiplex PCR was the method, and the copy in TCRdb shows in-frame clones only, minus some. The sample lists approximately 330,000 clones; more than 9.5% were seen once. This clone was seen a few times. The junction and the germline gene differ at one end; a read error may be behind it. This CDR3 region has 12 residues. Germline V gene sequence: CDR1 SGHRS, CDR2 YFSETQ.

The sequence was obtained from a woman in her 30s in good health. The chain carries TRBV5-1 and TRBJ2-1; 8 bases match TRBD1. Material: naive CD4+ T cells from blood. This chain's CDR3 is CASSFDRDRTIF. In DNA form, the CDR3 reads TGCGCCAGCAGCTTTGACCGGGACAGGACGATCTTC. The full variable domain, rest sourced from reference TRBV5-1 and TRBJ2-1, is KAGVTQTPRYLIKTRGQQVTLSCSPISGHRSVSWYQQTPGQGLQFLFEYFSETQRNKGNFPGRFSGRQFSNSRSEMNVSTLELGDSALYLCASSFDRDRTIFGPGTRLTVL.